This T cell receptor (beta chain) was documented in a study of T cells in Graves' hyperthyroidism and ophthalmopathy. Study results and limitations: Most clonotypes expanded in thyroid above 0.001 were likewise present in blood.

At least ten counts were recorded for this clonotype. Its target is not known. TCR beta CDR3 region amplification was performed from RNA transcripts. First-round RT-PCR of the TCR CDR3 relied on the HTBI primer set. TCRdb independently ran MiXCR on the multiplex PCR reads; one entry per CDR3 protein. Seen here are fewer than 450,000 distinct CDR3 sequences, roughly a sixth observed once, and the top ten hold more than 30%. This TCR derives from a woman aged 25 to 45 with Graves' hyperthyroidism that later progressed to Graves' ophthalmopathy. The sample was blood.

CDR3 loop: CASSSGLRTEAFF. The CDR3 region has the DNA TGTGCCAGCAGTTCAGGGTTACGGACTGAAGCTTTCTTT. This chain uses TRBV28 with TRBJ1-1, with D perhaps TRBD1 (5 bases). Germline V gene data show CDR1 as MDHEN and CDR2 as SYDVKM. CDR3 length equals 13 residues. Trimming removed 4 bases at V and 5 bases at J, with 11 bases between.